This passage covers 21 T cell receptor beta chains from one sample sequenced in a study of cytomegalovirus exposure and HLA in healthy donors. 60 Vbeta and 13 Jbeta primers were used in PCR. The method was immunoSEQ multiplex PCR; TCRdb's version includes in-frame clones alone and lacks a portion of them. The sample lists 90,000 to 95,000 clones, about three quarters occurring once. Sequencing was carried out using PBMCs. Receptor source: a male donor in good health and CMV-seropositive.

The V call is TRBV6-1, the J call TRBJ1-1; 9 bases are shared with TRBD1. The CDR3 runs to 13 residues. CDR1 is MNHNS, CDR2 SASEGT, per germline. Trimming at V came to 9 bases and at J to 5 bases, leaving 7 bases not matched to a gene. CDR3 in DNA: TGTGCCAGTTCAGACAGGGGGTATACTGAAGCTTTCTTT. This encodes CASSDRGYTEAFF.

The CDR3 sequence: CASSILGAGEKLFF. The CDR3 DNA sequence: TGTGCCAGTAGTATCTTGGGGGCTGGAGAAAAACTGTTTTTT. The rearrangement uses TRBV19 and TRBJ1-4; tentatively, D is TRBD1 (6 bases). Germline V gene sequence: CDR1 LNHDA, CDR2 SQIVND (reference sequence). CDR3 length: 14 amino acids. The V end was cut by 3 bases, the J end by 8 bases, with 13 bases between.

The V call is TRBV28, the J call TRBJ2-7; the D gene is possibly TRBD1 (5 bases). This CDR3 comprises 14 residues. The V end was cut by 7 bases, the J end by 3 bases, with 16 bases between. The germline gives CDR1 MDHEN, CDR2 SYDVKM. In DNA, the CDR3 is TGTGCCAGCAATAACCCGGACAAATACTACGAGCAGTACTTC. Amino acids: CASNNPDKYYEQYF.

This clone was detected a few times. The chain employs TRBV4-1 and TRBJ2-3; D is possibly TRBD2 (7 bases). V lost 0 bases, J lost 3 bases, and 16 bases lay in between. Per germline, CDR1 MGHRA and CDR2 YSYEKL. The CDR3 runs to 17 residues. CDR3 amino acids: CASSQDKAGAQTDTQYF. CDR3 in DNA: TGCGCCAGCAGCCAAGATAAGGCGGGGGCCCAAACAGATACGCAGTATTTT.

CDR3 loop: CASSSIRGPLNTEAFF. DNA of the CDR3: TGTGCCAGCAGCTCGATCAGGGGCCCCTTGAACACTGAAGCTTTCTTT. The chain combines TRBV11-2 with TRBJ1-1, with D perhaps TRBD1 (6 bases). CDR1 is SGHAT, CDR2 FQNNGV, per germline. The CDR3 is 16 amino acids. The germline V and J ends were trimmed by 4 bases and 0 bases, with 15 bases remaining between them.

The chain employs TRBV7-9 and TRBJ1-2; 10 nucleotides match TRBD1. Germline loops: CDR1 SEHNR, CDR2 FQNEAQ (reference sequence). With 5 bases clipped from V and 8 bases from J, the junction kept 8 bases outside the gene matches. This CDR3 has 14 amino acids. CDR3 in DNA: TGTGCCAGCAGCCCCGGGACAGGGGTACGCGGCTACACCTTC. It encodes CASSPGTGVRGYTF.

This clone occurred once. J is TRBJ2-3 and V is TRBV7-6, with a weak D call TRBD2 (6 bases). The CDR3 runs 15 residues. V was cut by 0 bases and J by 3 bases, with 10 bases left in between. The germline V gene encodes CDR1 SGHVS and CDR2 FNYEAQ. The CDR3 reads CASSLADGGTDTQYF. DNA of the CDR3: TGTGCCAGCAGCTTAGCCGACGGGGGTACAGATACGCAGTATTTT.

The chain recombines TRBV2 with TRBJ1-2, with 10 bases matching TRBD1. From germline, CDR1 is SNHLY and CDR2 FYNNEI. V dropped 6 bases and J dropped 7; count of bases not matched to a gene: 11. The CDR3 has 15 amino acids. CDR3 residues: CASRTGTGVLGGYTF. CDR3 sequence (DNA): TGTGCCAGCAGAACCGGGACAGGGGTGCTGGGTGGCTACACCTTC.

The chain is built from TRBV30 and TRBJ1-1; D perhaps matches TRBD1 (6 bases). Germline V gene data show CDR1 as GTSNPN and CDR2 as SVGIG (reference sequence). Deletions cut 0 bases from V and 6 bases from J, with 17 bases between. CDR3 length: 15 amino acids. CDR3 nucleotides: TGTGCCTGGAGTGTGGACAGTGGAAGAAATGCTGAAGCTTTCTTT. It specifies CAWSVDSGRNAEAFF.

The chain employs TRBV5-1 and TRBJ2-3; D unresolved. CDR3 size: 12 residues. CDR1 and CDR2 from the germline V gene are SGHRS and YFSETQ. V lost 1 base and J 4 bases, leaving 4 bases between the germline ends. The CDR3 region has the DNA TGCGCCAGCAGCTTGCGGGCAGATACGCAGTATTTT. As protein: CASSLRADTQYF.

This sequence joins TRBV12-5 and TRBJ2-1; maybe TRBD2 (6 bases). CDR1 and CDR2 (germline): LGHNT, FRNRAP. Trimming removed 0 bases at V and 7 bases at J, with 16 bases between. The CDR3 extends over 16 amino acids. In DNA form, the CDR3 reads TGTGCTAGTGGTTTGGTGGGGACTCTCAGGTGGAATGAGCAGTTCTTC. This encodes CASGLVGTLRWNEQFF. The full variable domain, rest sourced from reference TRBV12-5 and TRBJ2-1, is DARVTQTPRHKVTEMGQEVTMRCQPILGHNTVFWYRQTMMQGLELLAYFRNRAPLDDSGMPKDRFSAEMPDATLATLKIQPSEPRDSAVYFCASGLVGTLRWNEQFFGPGTRLTVL.

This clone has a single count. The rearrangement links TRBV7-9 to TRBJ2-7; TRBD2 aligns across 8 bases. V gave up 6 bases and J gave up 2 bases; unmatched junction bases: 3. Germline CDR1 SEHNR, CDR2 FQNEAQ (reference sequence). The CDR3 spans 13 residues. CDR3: CASSTSGTYEQYF. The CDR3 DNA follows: TGTGCCAGCAGTACTAGCGGAACCTACGAGCAGTACTTC.

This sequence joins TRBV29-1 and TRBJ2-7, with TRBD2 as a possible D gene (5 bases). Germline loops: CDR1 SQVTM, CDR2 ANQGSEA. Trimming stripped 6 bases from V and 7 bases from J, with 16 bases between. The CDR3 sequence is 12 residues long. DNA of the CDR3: TGCAGCGTCGCACTAGGAATGGGGGAGCAGTACTTC. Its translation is CSVALGMGEQYF.

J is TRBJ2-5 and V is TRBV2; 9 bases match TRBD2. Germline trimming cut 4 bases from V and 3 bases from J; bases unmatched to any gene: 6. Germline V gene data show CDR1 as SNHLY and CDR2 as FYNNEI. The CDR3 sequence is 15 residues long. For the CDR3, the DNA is TGTGCCAGCAGTGGGAGCGGGGGGTTAAAAGAGACCCAGTACTTC. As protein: CASSGSGGLKETQYF.

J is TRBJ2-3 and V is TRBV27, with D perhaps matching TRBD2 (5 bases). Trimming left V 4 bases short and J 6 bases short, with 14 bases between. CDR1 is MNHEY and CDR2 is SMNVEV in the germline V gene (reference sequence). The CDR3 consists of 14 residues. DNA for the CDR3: TGTGCCAGCAGTTCTGGTCTAGCACGGGATACGCAGTATTTT. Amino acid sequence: CASSSGLARDTQYF.

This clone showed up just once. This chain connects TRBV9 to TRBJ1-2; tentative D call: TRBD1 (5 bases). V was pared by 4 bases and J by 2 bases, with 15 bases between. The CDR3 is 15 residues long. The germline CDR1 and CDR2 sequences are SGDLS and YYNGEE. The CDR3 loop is CASSLSGTSNYGYTF. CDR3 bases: TGTGCCAGCAGCCTGAGCGGGACTTCAAACTATGGCTACACCTTC.

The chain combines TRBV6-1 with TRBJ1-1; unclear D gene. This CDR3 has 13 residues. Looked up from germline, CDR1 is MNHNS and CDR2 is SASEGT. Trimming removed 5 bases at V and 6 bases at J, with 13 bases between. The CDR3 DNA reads TGTGCCAGCAGTCCGCGTGGGGAGGCTGAAGCTTTCTTT. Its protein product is CASSPRGEAEAFF.

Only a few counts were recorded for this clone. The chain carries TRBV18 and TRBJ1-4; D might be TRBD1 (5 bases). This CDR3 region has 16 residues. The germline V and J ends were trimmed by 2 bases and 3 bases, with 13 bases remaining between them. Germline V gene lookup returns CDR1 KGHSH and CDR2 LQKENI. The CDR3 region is CASSPEPGLPNEKLFF. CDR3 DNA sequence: TGTGCCAGCTCACCAGAACCAGGGTTGCCTAATGAAAAACTGTTTTTT.

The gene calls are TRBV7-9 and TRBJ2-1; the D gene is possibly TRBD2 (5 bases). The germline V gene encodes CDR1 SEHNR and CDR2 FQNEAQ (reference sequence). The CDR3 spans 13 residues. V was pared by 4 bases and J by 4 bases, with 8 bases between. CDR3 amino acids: CASSWTEYNEQFF. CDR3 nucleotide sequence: TGTGCCAGCAGCTGGACTGAGTACAATGAGCAGTTCTTC.

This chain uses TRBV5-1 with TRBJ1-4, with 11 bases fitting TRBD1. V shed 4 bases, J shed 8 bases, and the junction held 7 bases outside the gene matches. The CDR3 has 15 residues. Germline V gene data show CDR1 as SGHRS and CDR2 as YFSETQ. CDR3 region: CASSHSGTGGEKLFF. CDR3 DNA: TGCGCCAGCAGCCACTCCGGGACAGGGGGAGAAAAACTGTTTTTT.

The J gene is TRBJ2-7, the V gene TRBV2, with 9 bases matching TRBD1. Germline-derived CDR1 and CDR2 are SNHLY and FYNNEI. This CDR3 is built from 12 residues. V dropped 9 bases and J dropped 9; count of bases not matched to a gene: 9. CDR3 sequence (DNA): TGTGCCAGGGGGGACAGGGCGGTGGGGCAGTACTTC. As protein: CARGDRAVGQYF.